Presented here are 7 T cell receptor beta chains from one specimen sequenced in a study of cytomegalovirus exposure and HLA in healthy donors. The primer mix had 60 Vbeta and 13 Jbeta primers. The data were produced by immunoSEQ multiplex PCR, yet TCRdb's version contains in-frame clones alone and is incomplete. The profile shows under 140,000 clones, around four fifths of them singletons. Sequenced sample: PBMCs. The receptors were sampled from a man aged 25 to 40 in good health and CMV-seropositive.

The chain uses TRBV29-1 and TRBJ2-7; possibly TRBD1 for D (6 bases). V was shortened by 7 bases and J by 1 base, with 14 bases between the two germline ends. The CDR3 spans 13 residues. The germline gives CDR1 SQVTM, CDR2 ANQGSEA. In nucleotides, the CDR3 is TGCAGCGCTACCTCGCAGGGGTCCTACGAGCAGTACTTC. It encodes CSATSQGSYEQYF.

The rearrangement links TRBV14 to TRBJ2-1; weak D call: TRBD2 (5 bases). The germline V gene has CDR1 SGHDN and CDR2 FVKESK. Trimming removed 1 base from V and 3 bases from J, with 10 bases in between. This CDR3 has 15 amino acids. In nucleotides, the CDR3 is TGTGCCAGCAGCCAAGGAGGCGGGTTCTACAATGAGCAGTTCTTC. This codes for CASSQGGGFYNEQFF.

The chain has TRBV15 and TRBJ2-3, with D uncertain. The CDR3 contains 14 residues. Germline CDR1 and CDR2: LNHNV and YYDKDF (reference sequence). With 3 bases removed from V and 3 bases from J, the gap between germline ends came to 10 bases. The CDR3: CATSSPRGTDTQYF. The CDR3 bases are TGTGCCACCAGCAGCCCCAGAGGAACAGATACGCAGTATTTT.

CDR3 bases: TGTGCCAGCAGCTTGGCGGAGACCCAGTACTTC. Translation gives CASSLAETQYF. The chain is built from TRBV5-8 and TRBJ2-5; D not certain. Germline V CDR1 and CDR2: SGHTS, YDEGEE. This CDR3 contains 11 residues. V shed 0 bases and J shed 5 bases, with 2 bases lying between them.

In its sample, this clone was seen a few times. The chain carries TRBV4-1 and TRBJ2-1; tentative D call: TRBD1 (5 bases). The CDR3 is made up of 13 amino acids. The germline V gene has CDR1 MGHRA and CDR2 YSYEKL. Between the trimmed V and J ends, which lost 2 bases and 6 bases, there was a span of 8 bases. The CDR3 DNA reads TGCGCCAGCAGCCAACAGGGTCCCAATGAGCAGTTCTTC. It encodes CASSQQGPNEQFF.

V usage is TRBV14 and J usage is TRBJ2-3; no definite D call. The CDR3 is made up of 13 amino acids. V was shortened by 2 bases and J by 1 base, with 4 bases between the two germline ends. Germline loops: CDR1 SGHDN, CDR2 FVKESK. The CDR3 DNA follows: TGTGCCAGCAGCCAATTAGGCACAGATACGCAGTATTTT. Translation gives CASSQLGTDTQYF.

The rearrangement joins TRBV5-1 to TRBJ2-5; TRBD1 matches at 12 bases. After removal of 4 bases from V and 5 bases from J, the junction contained 6 bases not matched to a gene. The CDR3 spans 15 residues. Germline assignment: CDR1 SGHRS and CDR2 YFSETQ. The CDR3, as DNA: TGCGCCAGCAGCAGGGGACAGGGGGCTTGGGAGACCCAGTACTTC. It yields the protein CASSRGQGAWETQYF.